Listed here are 16 T cell receptor beta chains from one sample, sequenced in a study of shared clonotypes between healthy human individuals. Some clones are missing from TCRdb's copy, which holds only in-frame ones; the method was immunoSEQ multiplex PCR. The sample consists of about 1,500,000 clones, around 95% of them appearing once. Source material: naive CD4+ T cells sorted from blood. Subset specified: CD45RA+ positively selected. The receptor source for this set is a man aged 30-40 years in good health.

The chain uses TRBV11-2 and TRBJ1-2; D is possibly TRBD1 (5 bases). V lost 4 bases, J lost 4 bases, and 16 bases lay in between. Germline CDR1 reads SGHAT; CDR2 reads FQNNGV. This CDR3 has 15 residues. CDR3 nucleotides: TGTGCCAGCAGCTCCCTTCTGGGGAGGGGCTATGGCTACACCTTC. Protein sequence: CASSSLLGRGYGYTF.

This chain uses TRBV15 with TRBJ1-5; D call uncertain. The CDR3 runs 12 residues. V shed 6 bases and J shed 7 bases, with 10 bases lying between them. Germline-derived CDR1 and CDR2 are LNHNV and YYDKDF (reference sequence). The CDR3 DNA is TGTGCCACCAGTGTCTACGGGCAGCCCCAGCATTTT. Translated, it gives CATSVYGQPQHF. Filled out from reference TRBV15 and TRBJ1-5, the complete variable domain reads DAMVIQNPRYQVTQFGKPVTLSCSQTLNHNVMYWYQQKSSQAPKLLFHYYDKDFNNEADTPDNFQSRRPNTSFCFLDIRSPGLGDTAMYLCATSVYGQPQHFGDGTRLSIL.

CDR3 sequence reads: CASSPSQGSYNEQFF. CDR3 nucleotides: TGTGCCAGCAGCCCGAGCCAGGGCTCCTACAATGAGCAGTTCTTC. The rearrangement uses TRBV9 and TRBJ2-1; TRBD1 is a possible D gene (5 bases). The CDR3 has 15 residues. The ends were cut back, 4 bases at V and 0 bases at J, with 11 bases in the middle. The V gene's germline CDR1 is SGDLS and CDR2 YYNGEE.

Comments on this clone: Within the sample, other DNA sequences also encode this same CDR3. This chain connects TRBV7-9 to TRBJ2-3, with D hard to call. Per germline, CDR1 SEHNR and CDR2 FQNEAQ (reference sequence). V lost 4 bases and J lost 2, with 10 bases in between. The CDR3 runs to 14 residues. CDR3: CASSSKGFTDTQYF. The DNA of the CDR3 is TGTGCCAGCAGCTCAAAGGGCTTCACAGATACGCAGTATTTT.

This chain uses TRBV11-2 with TRBJ2-7; possible D gene TRBD1, 6 bases. Per germline, CDR1 SGHAT and CDR2 FQNNGV. There are 16 residues in the CDR3. Trimming cost V 2 bases and J 3 bases, with 17 bases left between them. The CDR3 here is CASSLRYEGGFYEQYF. DNA for the CDR3: TGTGCCAGCAGCTTACGTTATGAAGGGGGATTCTACGAGCAGTACTTC.

The genes are TRBV28 and TRBJ2-1, with TRBD2 matching over 14 bases. The CDR3 sequence is 17 residues long. J was trimmed by 2 bases and V by 6 bases; bases with no gene match: 6. In germline, CDR1 is MDHEN, CDR2 SYDVKM. The CDR3 sequence is CASSRPGLAGAYNEQFF. CDR3 coding DNA: TGTGCCAGCAGCAGACCGGGACTAGCGGGGGCCTACAATGAGCAGTTCTTC. Full variable domain (remainder filled in from reference TRBV28 and TRBJ2-1): DVKVTQSSRYLVKRTGEKVFLECVQDMDHENMFWYRQDPGLGLRLIYFSYDVKMKEKGDIPEGYSVSREKKERFSLILESASTNQTSMYLCASSRPGLAGAYNEQFFGPGTRLTVL.

The chain recombines TRBV7-9 with TRBJ2-7, with TRBD1 as a possible D gene (6 bases). The germline gives CDR1 SEHNR, CDR2 FQNEAQ (reference sequence). Deletions cut 5 bases from V and 3 bases from J, with 11 bases between. CDR3 length equals 13 residues. The CDR3, as DNA: TGTGCCAGCAGCAAGACAGGAGGCTACGAGCAGTACTTC. It specifies CASSKTGGYEQYF.

The rearrangement links TRBV29-1 to TRBJ2-7, with 8 nucleotides matching TRBD2. Germline CDR1 and CDR2: SQVTM and ANQGSEA. V shed 1 base and J 6 bases; nucleotides not matched to a gene: 11. The CDR3 loop spans 15 amino acids. CDR3 in amino acids: CSVEARGLARGEQYF. The CDR3 coding sequence is TGCAGCGTTGAAGCCCGCGGACTAGCTCGCGGCGAGCAGTACTTC.

Concerning this clone itself: Distinct nucleotide sequences in the sample also encode this CDR3. The gene calls are TRBV6-5 and TRBJ1-2; 9 nucleotides agree with TRBD1. The CDR3 has 14 residues. Trimming at V came to 0 bases and at J to 5 bases, leaving 1 base not matched to a gene. Germline assignment: CDR1 MNHEY and CDR2 SVGAGI. CDR3 amino acids: CASSYSTGGYGYTF. CDR3 DNA: TGTGCCAGCAGTTACTCGACAGGGGGGTATGGCTACACCTTC.

This chain connects TRBV30 to TRBJ1-2; unclear D gene. CDR1 GTSNPN and CDR2 SVGIG come from the germline V gene (reference sequence). V gave up 3 bases and J gave up 4 bases, with 18 bases separating them. This CDR3 region has 15 residues. DNA of the CDR3: TGTGCCTGGAGAACGGAGGGCCTTTCCCTCTATGGCTACACCTTC. It is translated as CAWRTEGLSLYGYTF.

J is TRBJ1-5 and V is TRBV28; the match to TRBD1 covers 8 bases. The CDR3 loop spans 14 amino acids. The V gene end was trimmed by 7 bases and the J gene end by 2 bases; junction bases not matched to a gene: 4. Germline CDR1 reads MDHEN; CDR2 reads SYDVKM. The CDR3 sequence: CASTQGARNQPQHF. In nucleotides, the CDR3 is TGTGCCAGCACCCAGGGGGCTCGCAATCAGCCCCAGCATTTT.

The gene calls are TRBV4-2 and TRBJ2-1, with TRBD2 matching over 12 bases. The germline CDR1 and CDR2 sequences are LGHNA and YNFKEQ. The CDR3 sequence is 18 residues long. V lost 3 bases, J lost 6 bases, and 12 bases stayed unmatched. In nucleotides, the CDR3 is TGTGCCAGCAGCCAGTGGCTAGCGGGAGGGCCGGGTGGCAATGAGCAGTTCTTC. This gives the protein CASSQWLAGGPGGNEQFF.

This chain joins TRBV12-5 and TRBJ2-1; 14 bases agree with TRBD2. This CDR3 is built from 18 residues. Germline CDR1 reads LGHNT; CDR2 reads FRNRAP. The V and J ends lost 4 bases and 1 base, in that order; junction bases with no gene match: 6. The CDR3 here is CASGYGTSGSSSYNEQFF. DNA of the CDR3: TGTGCTAGTGGTTACGGGACTAGCGGGAGTTCTTCCTACAATGAGCAGTTCTTC.

The chain combines TRBV11-3 with TRBJ2-1; the match to TRBD2 covers 10 bases. The CDR3 totals 17 residues. Germline V gene lookup returns CDR1 SGHNT and CDR2 YENEEA. With V trimmed by 4 bases and J by 3 bases, 9 bases remained unmatched. The CDR3 DNA reads TGTGCCAGCAGCTCTCGAACGGGACTAGCGTTCTACAATGAGCAGTTCTTC. Its translation is CASSSRTGLAFYNEQFF.

The J gene is TRBJ1-1, the V gene TRBV10-3, with 9 bases fitting TRBD1. Losses at the gene ends were 0 bases for V and 4 bases for J; bases not matched to a gene: 6. From germline, CDR1 is ENHRY and CDR2 SYGVKD. There are 16 residues in the CDR3. The CDR3 spells CAISESRDRVATEAFF. The CDR3 region has the DNA TGTGCCATCAGTGAGTCCCGGGACAGGGTAGCCACTGAAGCTTTCTTT.

In regard to this clone: Other DNA sequences from this sample encode an identical CDR3 as well. The rearrangement links TRBV2 to TRBJ2-7, with D uncertain. The germline V and J ends were trimmed by 6 bases and 3 bases, with 6 bases remaining between them. CDR1 and CDR2 (germline): SNHLY, FYNNEI. There are 11 residues in the CDR3. This chain's CDR3 is CASSTNYEQYF. DNA of the CDR3: TGTGCCAGCAGCACCAACTACGAGCAGTACTTC.